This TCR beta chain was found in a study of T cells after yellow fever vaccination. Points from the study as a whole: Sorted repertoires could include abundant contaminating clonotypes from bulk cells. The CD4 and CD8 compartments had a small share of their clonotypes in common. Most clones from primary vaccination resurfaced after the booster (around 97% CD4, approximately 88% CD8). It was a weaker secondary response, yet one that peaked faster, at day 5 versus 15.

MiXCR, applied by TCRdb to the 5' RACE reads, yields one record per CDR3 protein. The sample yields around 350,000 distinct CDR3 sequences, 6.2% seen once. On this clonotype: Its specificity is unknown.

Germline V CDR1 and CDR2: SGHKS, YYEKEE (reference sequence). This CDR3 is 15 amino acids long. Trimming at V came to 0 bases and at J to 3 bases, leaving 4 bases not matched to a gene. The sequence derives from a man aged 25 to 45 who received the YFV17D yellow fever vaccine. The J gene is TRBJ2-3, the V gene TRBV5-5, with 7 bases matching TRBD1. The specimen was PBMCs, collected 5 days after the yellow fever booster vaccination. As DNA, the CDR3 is TGTGCCAGCAGCTTGGTACAGGGGCCTACAGATACGCAGTATTTT. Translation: CASSLVQGPTDTQYF.